These T cell receptor beta chains were read from a single sample in a study of shared clonotypes between healthy human individuals. Profiling relied on immunoSEQ multiplex PCR, and the TCRdb table lists in-frame clones only, not all of them. The sample holds more than 1,200,000 clones, about 98.5% seen once. Sequencing was done on a sample of naive CD4+ T cells sorted from blood. The source is a man aged 25 to 40 in good health. Each CDR3 is given with its conserved first and last residue. A D gene is named only where the DNA matches it firmly. For some rows the clone size is stated as once, few or many, or as a class when expanded; others skip it.

once	TRBD1	TRBV5-1	TRBJ2-5	TGCGCCAGCACCTCGACAGGGTGGGAGACCCAGTACTTC	CASTSTGWETQYF
-	TRBD2	TRBV5-1	TRBJ2-3	TGCGCCAGCAGCTTGGTACTACTAGCGGAAAGGTTGACAGATACGCAGTATTTT	CASSLVLLAERLTDTQYF
once	TRBD1	TRBV10-3	TRBJ1-1	TGTGCCATCAGTGAAGAGGGGGCCACTGAAGCTTTCTTT	CAISEEGATEAFF
-	-	TRBV5-4	TRBJ2-1	TGTGCCAGCAGCTTGAGCCTAACAGCTCAGGGGGAGCAGTTCTTC	CASSLSLTAQGEQFF
-	TRBD2	TRBV28	TRBJ2-3	TGTGCCAGCAGTTACGGCCGACTAGCGGGCCGAAGAAGCACAGATACGCAGTATTTT	CASSYGRLAGRRSTDTQYF
-	-	TRBV9	TRBJ2-5	TGTGCCAGCAGCGCCGGCAGAGGGATCAGTGAGACCCAGTACTTC	CASSAGRGISETQYF
-	-	TRBV9	TRBJ2-5	TGTGCCAGCAGCGTTAGACTAGTCGGAGAGACCCAGTACTTC	CASSVRLVGETQYF
-	-	TRBV5-4	TRBJ2-3	TGTGCCAGCAGCCGGGACGGATTCGCAGATACGCAGTATTTT	CASSRDGFADTQYF
-	-	TRBV12-5	TRBJ1-1	TGTGCTAGTATGGAGTTCCCTATGAACACTGAAGCTTTCTTT	CASMEFPMNTEAFF
once	TRBD2	TRBV18	TRBJ2-7	TGTGCCAGCTCATTATCGACTAGCGGGAACCACGAGCAGTACTTC	CASSLSTSGNHEQYF
once	-	TRBV5-5	TRBJ1-4	TGTGCCAGCAGCCTAAGGTGGGGGTCTAATGAAAAACTGTTTTTT	CASSLRWGSNEKLFF
-	-	TRBV28	TRBJ1-5	TGTGCCAGCAGCCGGTCTATCCGGGATAGCAATCAGCCCCAGCATTTT	CASSRSIRDSNQPQHF
-	-	TRBV5-4	TRBJ2-1	TGTGCCAGCAGCGAGGGACGCCTGAGCTCCTACAATGAGCAGTTCTTC	CASSEGRLSSYNEQFF
-	-	TRBV29-1	TRBJ2-3	TGCAGCGTCCGACTAGACGGCACAGATACGCAGTATTTT	CSVRLDGTDTQYF
-	TRBD1	TRBV5-1	TRBJ2-5	TGCGCCAGCACTTGGGGGACAGCCCAAGAGACCCAGTACTTC	CASTWGTAQETQYF
-	-	TRBV21-1	TRBJ2-1	TGTGCCAGCAGCAAAAAGGGACAGGGATCCTACAATGAGCAGTTCTTC	CASSKKGQGSYNEQFF
-	TRBD1	TRBV7-2	TRBJ2-2	TGTGCCAGCAGCTTCAGGACAGGACCGAACACCGGGGAGCTGTTTTTT	CASSFRTGPNTGELFF
-	-	TRBV29-1	TRBJ1-1	TGCAGCGTTGATTCTAGGGTGGGTGGTGAAGCTTTCTTT	CSVDSRVGGEAFF
-	-	TRBV9	TRBJ1-1	TGTGCCAGCAGCCCGGGGATGTTGAACACTGAAGCTTTCTTT	CASSPGMLNTEAFF
-	-	TRBV6-5	TRBJ2-7	TGTGCCAGCAGTTTCCTGAGGGGGGCGCAGGGGTACGAGCAGTACTTC	CASSFLRGAQGYEQYF
-	-	TRBV7-7	TRBJ2-1	TGTGCCAGCAGCCGAGTTAGCGGAACCAATGAGCAGTTCTTC	CASSRVSGTNEQFF
-	-	TRBV6-5	TRBJ2-5	TGTGCCAGCGGCCAAGAGACCCAGTACTTC	CASGQETQYF
-	-	TRBV5-1	TRBJ2-7	TGCGCCAGCAGCCTGACAGGTCAGATCTACGAGCAGTACTTC	CASSLTGQIYEQYF
-	-	TRBV18	TRBJ1-2	TGTGCCAGCTCACCAGGGGACACGGCTGCTGGCTACACCTTC	CASSPGDTAAGYTF
-	TRBD1	TRBV14	TRBJ2-7	TGTGCCAGCAGCCACCAATCGACAGGGTACGACGAGCAGTACTTC	CASSHQSTGYDEQYF
-	TRBD2	TRBV11-2	TRBJ2-7	TGTGCCAGCAGCTCCCTAGCGGGCTCAAGGAGCTCCTACGAGCAGTACTTC	CASSSLAGSRSSYEQYF
-	-	TRBV18	TRBJ2-6	TGTGCCAGCTCACCGCTTGCTAGCGACATCCCTGGGGCCAACGTCCTGACTTTC	CASSPLASDIPGANVLTF
-	-	TRBV28	TRBJ2-1	TGTGCCAGCAGCCGCCTGGGAGCGCGCTCCTACAATGAGCAGTTCTTC	CASSRLGARSYNEQFF
once	-	TRBV19	TRBJ2-7	TGTGCCAGTCAAGATATAGGGGGGTCCTACGAGCAGTACTTC	CASQDIGGSYEQYF
-	-	TRBV18	TRBJ1-1	TGTGCCAGCTCACCAGTAGGGGGCACTGAAGCTTTCTTT	CASSPVGGTEAFF
-	TRBD2	TRBV27	TRBJ2-3	TGTGCCAGCAGCCGGGGGTCCCTAGCGGGAGGGCCGAAACTCACAGATACGCAGTATTTT	CASSRGSLAGGPKLTDTQYF
-	-	TRBV18	TRBJ2-2	TGTGCCAGCTCACCATTTGAGTCCGGGGAGCTGTTTTTT	CASSPFESGELFF
once	TRBD1	TRBV28	TRBJ2-7	TGTGCCGGCCAACGGACAGGGACCGGCGAGCAGTACTTC	CAGQRTGTGEQYF
-	-	TRBV2	TRBJ1-5	TGTGCCAGCAGATCGGACGGATCATATCAGCCCCAGCATTTT	CASRSDGSYQPQHF
-	-	TRBV6-5	TRBJ2-5	TGTGCCAGCAGACCGACGGGGATGAGGGAGACCCAGTACTTC	CASRPTGMRETQYF
-	-	TRBV5-5	TRBJ2-3	TGTGCCAGCAGCGGGACTTCGAGCCTCACAGATACGCAGTATTTT	CASSGTSSLTDTQYF
-	-	TRBV2	TRBJ2-2	TGTGCCAGTAAGGAGGGCGGGGAGCTGTTTTTT	CASKEGGELFF
-	TRBD1	TRBV30	TRBJ1-1	TGTGCCTGGAGTGTCCGGACAGGGGGCACTGAAGCTTTCTTT	CAWSVRTGGTEAFF
-	-	TRBV12-5	TRBJ2-3	TGTGCTAGTGTCTTTGGTGGTACGCAGTATTTT	CASVFGGTQYF
-	-	TRBV28	TRBJ1-2	TGTGCCAGCAGTTTAAGGGGCAGGATTTATGGCTACACCTTC	CASSLRGRIYGYTF
-	-	TRBV28	TRBJ2-5	TGTGCCAGCAGTTTGCGAGGACTTAGGGGGGGCAGTGAGACCCAGTACTTC	CASSLRGLRGGSETQYF
-	-	TRBV21-1	TRBJ1-3	TGTGCCAGCAGCAAAATAGGAACCGCCTCTGGAAACACCATATATTTT	CASSKIGTASGNTIYF
-	-	TRBV18	TRBJ2-1	TGTGCCAGCTCACCTAGGGGCGGGGACACCTACAATGAGCAGTTCTTC	CASSPRGGDTYNEQFF
-	-	TRBV9	TRBJ1-4	TGTGCCAGCAGCGTTGACAGTAGAGGGGAACTGTTTTTT	CASSVDSRGELFF
once	-	TRBV30	TRBJ1-2	TGTGCCTGGGGGGCTCTCTATGGCTACACCTTC	CAWGALYGYTF
-	-	TRBV5-1	TRBJ2-2	TGCGCCAGCAGCTTATCGGATGGGAACTTCGGGGAGCTGTTTTTT	CASSLSDGNFGELFF
-	TRBD2	TRBV7-2	TRBJ2-1	TGTGCCAGCAGCCCCTCAGGGACTAGCTTGACCTACAATGAGCAGTTCTTC	CASSPSGTSLTYNEQFF
-	-	TRBV4-1	TRBJ1-2	TGCGCCAGCAGCCAAGTACAGCCTAACTATGGCTACACCTTC	CASSQVQPNYGYTF